Listed below are T cell receptor beta chains from one sample, sequenced in a study of OX40 agonist ivuxolimab in advanced cancers. Produced via immunoSEQ multiplex PCR; TCRdb's table is partial and in-frame only. The table lists more than 7,000 clones, 65% to 70% of them singletons. Sequences were derived from CD4+ or CD8+ T cells sorted from blood, sampled in a trial of the OX40 agonist ivuxolimab. The receptor set was obtained from an adult with an advanced solid tumor such as melanoma, head and neck, liver or kidney cancer. CDR3s include the opening cysteine and the closing phenylalanine or tryptophan. The order of the fields is J gene, clone size, D gene, V gene, CDR3 protein, CDR3 DNA. The D gene is left open where the match is weak. Expanded clones get a size class; other rows say once, few or many, or leave the size out.

TRBJ2-1	NA	TRBD1	TRBV10-3	CAIRGTGSSYNEQFF	TGTGCCATCAGAGGGACAGGGAGCTCCTACAATGAGCAGTTCTTC
TRBJ2-1	NA	TRBD2	TRBV5-6	CASSYRTSGSYNEQFF	TGTGCCAGCAGCTACCGGACTAGCGGGAGTTACAATGAGCAGTTCTTC
TRBJ1-1	NA	NA	TRBV11-2	CASSLWGGGTEAFF	TGTGCCAGCAGCTTATGGGGGGGAGGCACTGAAGCTTTCTTT
TRBJ1-5	NA	NA	TRBV7-6	CASSLAGGSNQPQHF	TGTGCCAGCAGCTTAGCGGGGGGTAGCAATCAGCCCCAGCATTTT
TRBJ2-1	NA	NA	TRBV5-4	CASSPSGHEQFF	TGTGCCAGCAGTCCCTCCGGCCATGAGCAGTTCTTC
TRBJ2-7	NA	TRBD1	TRBV5-1	CASSLGTGLYEQYF	TGCGCCAGCAGCTTGGGGACAGGGCTCTACGAGCAGTACTTC
TRBJ2-7	NA	NA	TRBV5-6	CASSLGGSHEQYF	TGTGCCAGCAGCTTAGGGGGGTCACACGAGCAGTACTTC
TRBJ1-1	few	NA	TRBV30	CAWSQGYYTEAFF	TGTGCCTGGAGCCAGGGCTACTACACTGAAGCTTTCTTT
TRBJ1-2	NA	TRBD1	TRBV28	CATSGQGDNYGYTF	TGTGCCACCTCCGGACAGGGTGACAACTATGGCTACACCTTC
TRBJ1-2	NA	TRBD1	TRBV7-8	CASSLSGDRGLHGYTF	TGTGCCAGCAGCTTATCCGGGGACAGGGGTCTCCATGGCTACACCTTC
TRBJ1-3	once	NA	TRBV19	CASSQAWHTIYF	TGTGCCAGTAGCCAGGCTTGGCACACCATATATTTT
TRBJ1-2	medium-sized	NA	TRBV6-1	CATQVGTGTSYGYTF	TGTGCCACCCAGGTGGGAACAGGGACTAGCTATGGCTACACCTTC
TRBJ2-7	medium-sized	TRBD2	TRBV5-4	CASSPTATSGSYEQYF	TGTGCCAGCAGCCCCACCGCTACTAGCGGGAGTTACGAGCAGTACTTC
TRBJ2-5	medium-sized	TRBD2	TRBV2	CASTPPGLAPGTQYF	TGTGCCAGCACACCCCCGGGACTAGCCCCCGGGACCCAGTACTTC
TRBJ2-7	many	NA	TRBV19	CASSLSPDRTGQYF	TGTGCCAGTAGTCTCTCCCCCGACAGAACCGGGCAGTACTTC
TRBJ2-1	NA	NA	TRBV27	CASSLSFGTSYNEQFF	TGTGCCAGCAGTTTATCGTTCGGGACTTCCTACAATGAGCAGTTCTTC
TRBJ2-5	NA	TRBD2	TRBV4-2	CASSQGTSGDQETQYF	TGTGCCAGCAGCCAAGGGACTAGCGGAGACCAAGAGACCCAGTACTTC
TRBJ1-1	NA	NA	TRBV7-3	CASSFTGLGTEAFF	TGTGCCAGCAGCTTTACAGGGCTAGGCACTGAAGCTTTCTTT
TRBJ1-1	NA	TRBD1	TRBV7-2	CASSPSGGFHTEAFF	TGTGCCAGCAGCCCTTCAGGGGGGTTTCACACTGAAGCTTTCTTT
TRBJ1-2	medium-sized	NA	TRBV30	CAWSADYGYTF	TGTGCCTGGAGTGCGGACTATGGCTACACCTTC
TRBJ2-3	NA	TRBD2	TRBV7-9	CASSDPGLAGVDTQYF	TGTGCCAGCAGCGACCCGGGACTAGCGGGAGTGGATACGCAGTATTTT
TRBJ2-5	NA	TRBD2	TRBV28	CASSLWTSGVNTETQYF	TGTGCCAGCAGTTTATGGACTAGCGGGGTTAATACGGAGACCCAGTACTTC
TRBJ2-7	NA	NA	TRBV4-1	CASSQEIGGRGYEQYF	TGCGCCAGCAGCCAAGAAATCGGGGGTAGGGGGTACGAGCAGTACTTC
TRBJ2-2	NA	NA	TRBV19	CASKGGSRYTGELFF	TGTGCCAGTAAGGGCGGCTCGAGGTACACCGGGGAGCTGTTTTTT
TRBJ1-5	medium-sized	NA	TRBV4-2	CASSQDSPLDPQHF	TGTGCCAGCAGCCAAGATTCCCCCCTTGATCCCCAGCATTTT
TRBJ1-1	few	NA	TRBV2	CASSAVTHTEAFF	TGTGCCAGCAGTGCGGTAACCCACACTGAAGCTTTCTTT
TRBJ1-2	medium-sized	NA	TRBV6-5	CASSPQGGSYGYTF	TGTGCCAGCAGTCCCCAAGGAGGGAGCTATGGCTACACCTTC
TRBJ2-7	NA	TRBD1	TRBV11-2	CASSMGRDRLTYEQYF	TGTGCCAGCAGCATGGGCCGGGACAGGCTCACCTACGAGCAGTACTTC
TRBJ2-2	few	TRBD2	TRBV5-6	CASSSLLAENTGELFF	TGTGCCAGCAGCTCCCTACTAGCGGAAAACACCGGGGAGCTGTTTTTT
TRBJ1-5	NA	TRBD1	TRBV27	CASSLSAGGQPQHF	TGTGCCAGCAGTTTATCGGCAGGGGGACAGCCCCAGCATTTT
TRBJ2-5	NA	TRBD2	TRBV2	CASSRGTSGRGETQYF	TGTGCCAGCAGTCGAGGGACTAGCGGGAGAGGGGAGACCCAGTACTTC
TRBJ2-7	NA	NA	TRBV27	CASSPYEQYF	TGTGCCAGCAGCCCCTACGAGCAGTACTTC
TRBJ2-2	NA	NA	TRBV2	CASSERQVDTGELFF	TGTGCCAGCAGTGAGAGGCAGGTGGACACCGGGGAGCTGTTTTTT
TRBJ2-7	NA	NA	TRBV15	CATRGRASYEQYF	TGTGCCACCAGGGGCAGGGCCTCCTACGAGCAGTACTTC
TRBJ1-1	NA	NA	TRBV5-1	CASSVQGGTEAFF	TGCGCCAGCAGCGTACAGGGTGGCACTGAAGCTTTCTTT
TRBJ2-7	NA	NA	TRBV29-1	CSVPGAYEQYF	TGCAGCGTTCCGGGGGCCTACGAGCAGTACTTC
TRBJ1-5	NA	NA	TRBV29-1	CSGGDQPQHF	TGCAGCGGGGGGGATCAGCCCCAGCATTTT
TRBJ2-7	once	TRBD1	TRBV30	CAWSVGTGVEQYF	TGTGCCTGGAGTGTCGGTACAGGGGTCGAGCAGTACTTC
TRBJ2-3	NA	TRBD2	TRBV5-6	CASSIGTSGWADTQYF	TGTGCCAGCAGCATCGGGACTAGCGGGTGGGCAGATACGCAGTATTTT
TRBJ2-7	NA	TRBD2	TRBV7-9	CASSRGGTSGIALGQYF	TGTGCCAGCAGCCGAGGCGGAACTAGCGGGATCGCCTTGGGGCAGTACTTC
TRBJ2-1	NA	TRBD1	TRBV16	CASSQGRGPYNEQFF	TGTGCCAGCAGCCAAGGCAGGGGGCCCTACAATGAGCAGTTCTTC
TRBJ2-1	NA	NA	TRBV18	CASSPGNEQFF	TGTGCCAGCTCACCAGGTAATGAGCAGTTCTTC
TRBJ2-1	NA	TRBD2	TRBV11-3	CASSLGLGRDVHNEQFF	TGTGCCAGCAGCCTAGGGTTAGGGAGGGACGTACACAATGAGCAGTTCTTC
TRBJ2-1	few	NA	TRBV6-6	CASSLVAGANYNEQFF	TGTGCCAGCAGTCTCGTGGCAGGGGCGAATTACAATGAGCAGTTCTTC
TRBJ2-2	few	TRBD2	TRBV6-5	CASSDSSGSTGELFF	TGTGCCAGCAGTGACTCTAGCGGGAGCACCGGGGAGCTGTTTTTT